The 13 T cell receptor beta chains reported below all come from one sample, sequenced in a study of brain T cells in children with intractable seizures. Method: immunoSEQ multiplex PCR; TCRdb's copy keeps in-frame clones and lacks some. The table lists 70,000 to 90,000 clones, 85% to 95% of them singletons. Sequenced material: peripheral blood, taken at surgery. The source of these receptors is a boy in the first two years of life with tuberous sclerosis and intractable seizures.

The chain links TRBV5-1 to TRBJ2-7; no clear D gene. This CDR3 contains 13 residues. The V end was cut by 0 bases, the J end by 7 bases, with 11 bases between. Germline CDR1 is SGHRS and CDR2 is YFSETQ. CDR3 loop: CASSLEGYGEQYF. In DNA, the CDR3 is TGCGCCAGCAGCTTGGAAGGGTACGGAGAGCAGTACTTC.

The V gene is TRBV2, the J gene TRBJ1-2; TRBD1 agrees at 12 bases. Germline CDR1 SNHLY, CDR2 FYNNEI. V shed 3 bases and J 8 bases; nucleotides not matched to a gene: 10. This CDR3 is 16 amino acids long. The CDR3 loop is CASSELRDRGHRGYTF. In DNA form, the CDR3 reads TGTGCCAGCAGTGAGTTGCGGGACAGGGGGCATCGGGGCTACACCTTC. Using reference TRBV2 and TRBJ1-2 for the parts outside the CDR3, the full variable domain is EPEVTQTPSHQVTQMGQEVILRCVPISNHLYFYWYRQILGQKVEFLVSFYNNEISEKSEIFDDQFSVERPDGSNFTLKIRSTKLEDSAMYFCASSELRDRGHRGYTFGSGTRLTVV.

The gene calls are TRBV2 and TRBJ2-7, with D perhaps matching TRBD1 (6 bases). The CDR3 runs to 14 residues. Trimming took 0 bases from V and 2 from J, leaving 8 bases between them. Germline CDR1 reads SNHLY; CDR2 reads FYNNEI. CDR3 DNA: TGTGCCAGCAGTGAAGCGGGGGCTACCTACGAGCAGTACTTC. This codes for CASSEAGATYEQYF.

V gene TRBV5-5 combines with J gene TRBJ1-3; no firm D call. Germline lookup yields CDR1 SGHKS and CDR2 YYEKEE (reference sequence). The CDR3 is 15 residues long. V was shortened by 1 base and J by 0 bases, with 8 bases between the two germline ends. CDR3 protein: CASSLNVFSGNTIYF. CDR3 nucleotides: TGTGCCAGCAGCTTGAACGTCTTCTCTGGAAACACCATATATTTT.

CDR3 DNA: TGTGCCAGTAGGCAGACTAGCGGCGTTTCCTACAATGAGCAGTTCTTC. Protein product: CASRQTSGVSYNEQFF. The chain combines TRBV19 with TRBJ2-1; 9 nucleotides agree with TRBD2. In germline, CDR1 is LNHDA, CDR2 SQIVND (reference sequence). The CDR3 is 16 residues long. V shed 6 bases, J shed 1 base, and the junction held 7 bases outside the gene matches.

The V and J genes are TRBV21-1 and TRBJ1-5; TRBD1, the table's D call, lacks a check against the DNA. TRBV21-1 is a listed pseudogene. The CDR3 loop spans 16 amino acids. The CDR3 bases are TGTGCCAGCAGCAAAGAGGCCAGGGGGCGGTGTCAGCCCCAGCATTTT. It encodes CASSKEARGRCQPQHF.

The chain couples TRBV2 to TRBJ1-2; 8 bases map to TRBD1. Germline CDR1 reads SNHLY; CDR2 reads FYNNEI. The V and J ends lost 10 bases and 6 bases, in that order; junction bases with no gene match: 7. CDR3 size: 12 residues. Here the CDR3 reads CATGQGVDGYTF. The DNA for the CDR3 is TGTGCCACAGGACAGGGAGTCGATGGCTACACCTTC.

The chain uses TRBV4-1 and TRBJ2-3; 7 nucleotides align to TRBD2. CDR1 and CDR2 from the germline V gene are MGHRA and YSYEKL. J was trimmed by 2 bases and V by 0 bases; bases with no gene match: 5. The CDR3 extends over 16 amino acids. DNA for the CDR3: TGCGCCAGCAGCCAAGATAGGGAGGGTATCACAGATACGCAGTATTTT. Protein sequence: CASSQDREGITDTQYF.

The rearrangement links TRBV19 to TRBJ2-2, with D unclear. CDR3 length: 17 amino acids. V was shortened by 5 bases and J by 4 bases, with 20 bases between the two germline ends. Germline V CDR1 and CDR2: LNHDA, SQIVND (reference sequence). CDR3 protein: CASSFSSTGKSTGELFF. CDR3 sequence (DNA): TGTGCCAGTAGTTTCTCGAGCACTGGGAAATCCACCGGGGAGCTGTTTTTT.

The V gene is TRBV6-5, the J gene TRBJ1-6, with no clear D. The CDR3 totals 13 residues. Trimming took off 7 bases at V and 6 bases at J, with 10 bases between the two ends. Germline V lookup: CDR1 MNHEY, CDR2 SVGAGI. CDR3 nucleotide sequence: TGTGCCAGCATCGGCAGCCTTAATTCACCCCTCCACTTT. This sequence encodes CASIGSLNSPLHF.

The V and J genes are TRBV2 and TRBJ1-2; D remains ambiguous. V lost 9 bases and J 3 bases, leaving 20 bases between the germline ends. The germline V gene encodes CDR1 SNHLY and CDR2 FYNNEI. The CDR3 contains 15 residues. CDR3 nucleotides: TGTGCCAGGAGGGCTGGAGGGAAACCCCACTATGGCTACACCTTC. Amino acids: CARRAGGKPHYGYTF. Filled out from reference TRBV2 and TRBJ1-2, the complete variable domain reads EPEVTQTPSHQVTQMGQEVILRCVPISNHLYFYWYRQILGQKVEFLVSFYNNEISEKSEIFDDQFSVERPDGSNFTLKIRSTKLEDSAMYFCARRAGGKPHYGYTFGSGTRLTVV.

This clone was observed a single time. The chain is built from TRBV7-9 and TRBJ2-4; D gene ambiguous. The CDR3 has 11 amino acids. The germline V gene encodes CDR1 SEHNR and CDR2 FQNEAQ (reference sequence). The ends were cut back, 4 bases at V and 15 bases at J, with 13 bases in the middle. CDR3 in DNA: TGTGCCAGCAGCTCCGGACGGATCATGTACTTC. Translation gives CASSSGRIMYF.

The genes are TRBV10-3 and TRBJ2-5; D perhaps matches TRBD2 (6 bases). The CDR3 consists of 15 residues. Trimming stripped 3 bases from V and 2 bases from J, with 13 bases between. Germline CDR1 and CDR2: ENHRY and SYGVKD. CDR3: CAISEGERGQETQYF. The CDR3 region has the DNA TGTGCCATCAGTGAAGGAGAACGGGGGCAAGAGACCCAGTACTTC.